The text below deals with one T cell receptor beta chain. This specimen comes from a study of T cell responses to AZD1222 COVID-19 vaccine. Here immunoSEQ multiplex PCR was the method, and the copy in TCRdb shows in-frame clones only, minus some. Of 100,000 to 150,000 clones in the sample, around 90% were seen once. The germline CDR1 and CDR2 sequences are LNHDA and SQIVND (reference sequence). Trimming cost V 5 bases and J 0 bases, with 14 bases left between them. CDR3 size: 16 residues. The sequences come from peripheral blood, collected on day 0 of AZD1222 vaccination. The TCR comes from an adult in good health. V usage is TRBV19 and J usage is TRBJ1-3; D perhaps matches TRBD1 (6 bases). In nucleotides, the CDR3 is TGTGCCAGTAGTCATGACAGGTTCCCCTCTGGAAACACCATATATTTT. It specifies CASSHDRFPSGNTIYF.